This T cell receptor beta chain was found in a study of T cell repertoires in cytomegalovirus infection. Each CDR3 protein gets one entry after TCRdb re-called the reads with MiXCR. Among around 350,000 distinct CDR3 sequences, 15% to 20% were seen once, and the ten largest hold under 9%. V was pared by 4 bases and J by 5 bases, with 9 bases between. The CDR3 length is 13 residues. The V gene's germline CDR1 is KGHDR and CDR2 SFDVKD. Only a few counts were recorded for this clonotype. What it binds is not known. Findings and caveats of the study: In two of eight donors, the top clonotype was HLA-C-restricted CMV-specific. Cumulative public TCR beta family frequency identified carriers of CMV plus the relevant HLA.

This clonotype was obtained from a human donor in good health (CMV status not recorded). Some clones in this sample may be carry-over from other donors' samples. The chain carries TRBV24-1 and TRBJ2-3; D is ambiguous. Sample: PBMCs. CDR3 residues: CATSDLQGDTQYF. DNA for the CDR3: TGTGCCACCAGTGACCTACAAGGAGATACGCAGTATTTT.